The 10 T cell receptor beta chains reported below all come from one sample, sequenced in a study of blood T cell repertoires in COVID-19 (dated by TCRdb to about 2020). The library relied on the immunoSEQ multiplex PCR assay. What TCRdb holds here is the immuneACCESS table cut down to in-frame rearrangements. Part of the clones is not present; checked against another copy, under half of the missing clones reflect an unresolved V gene, and the others are unexplained. This sample gives fewer than 130,000 clones in total; roughly 69% of them show up just once. The top ten hold about 5.9% of the sample. Sequencing used peripheral blood. These receptors were obtained from a man older than 75 with acute or convalescent COVID-19.

The V gene is TRBV18, the J gene TRBJ2-3, with unresolved D. The V end was cut by 2 bases, the J end by 3 bases, with 9 bases between. Germline V gene sequence: CDR1 KGHSH, CDR2 LQKENI. The CDR3 has 14 amino acids. CDR3 DNA: TGTGCCAGCTCACCAATCGCGGAAACAGATACGCAGTATTTT. This sequence encodes CASSPIAETDTQYF.

This clone was detected once. The V gene is TRBV6-6, the J gene TRBJ1-2, with 7 bases lining up with TRBD1. The CDR3 sequence is 15 residues long. Germline V CDR1 and CDR2: MNHNY, SVGAGI (reference sequence). V was clipped by 4 bases and J by 4 bases; unmatched bases: 9. The CDR3 bases are TGTGCCAGCAGTTGGGACAGCGAGGATGGCTATGGCTACACCTTC. It is translated as CASSWDSEDGYGYTF.

This sequence joins TRBV11-2 and TRBJ2-2, with 12 positions matching TRBD1. This CDR3 is 18 amino acids long. Trimming removed 5 bases from V and 7 bases from J; junction bases left unmatched: 14. Per the germline V gene, CDR1 is SGHAT and CDR2 is FQNNGV. The CDR3 DNA reads as TGTGCCAGCAGCCCTAGATCGTGGGACAGGGGGCAGGGCGGGGAGCTGTTTTTT. Its translation: CASSPRSWDRGQGGELFF.

CDR3 bases: TGTGCCACCAGGCACATTCCGGGACAGGAACCCGAGCAGTACTTC. The encoded protein is CATRHIPGQEPEQYF. The gene calls are TRBV24-1 and TRBJ2-7; 8 bases map to TRBD1. V gave up 7 bases and J gave up 6 bases; unmatched junction bases: 13. Germline-derived CDR1 and CDR2 are KGHDR and SFDVKD. The CDR3 runs to 15 residues.

The genes are TRBV21-1 and TRBJ2-5; TRBD1 is taken as the D call from the table, unchecked against the DNA. TRBV21-1 represents a pseudogene. The CDR3 is made up of 13 amino acids. The CDR3 protein is CASSSTGDETQYF. The CDR3 DNA follows: TGTGCCAGCAGCTCGACAGGTGATGAGACCCAGTACTTC.

This clone has just a few counts. The chain recombines TRBV28 with TRBJ1-5, with D possibly TRBD1 on 6 matching bases. CDR1 MDHEN and CDR2 SYDVKM come from the germline V gene. Deletions cut 6 bases from V and 6 bases from J, with 15 bases between. The CDR3 contains 14 residues. The CDR3 DNA follows: TGTGCCAGCAGACTTCAGGGGTACCTTCAGCCCCAGCATTTT. Translating gives CASRLQGYLQPQHF. The whole variable domain, remainder taken from reference TRBV28 and TRBJ1-5, is DVKVTQSSRYLVKRTGEKVFLECVQDMDHENMFWYRQDPGLGLRLIYFSYDVKMKEKGDIPEGYSVSREKKERFSLILESASTNQTSMYLCASRLQGYLQPQHFGDGTRLSIL.

The V and J genes are TRBV25-1 and TRBJ1-4, with 9 bases matching TRBD1. The germline V gene has CDR1 MGHDK and CDR2 SYGVNS. V shed 4 bases and J 6 bases; nucleotides not matched to a gene: 6. The CDR3 extends over 15 amino acids. The DNA of the CDR3 is TGTGCCAGCAGTGGAGCCGGGACAGGGTATGAAAAACTGTTTTTT. Translating gives CASSGAGTGYEKLFF. The whole variable domain, filled in from reference TRBV25-1 and TRBJ1-4, reads EADIYQTPRYLVIGTGKKITLECSQTMGHDKMYWYQQDPGMELHLIHYSYGVNSTEKGDLSSESTVSRIRTEHFPLTLESARPSHTSQYLCASSGAGTGYEKLFFGSGTQLSVL.

The chain combines TRBV28 with TRBJ1-1; possibly TRBD1 for D (5 bases). The CDR3 covers 12 residues. With 10 bases removed from V and 7 bases from J, the gap between germline ends came to 16 bases. From germline, CDR1 is MDHEN and CDR2 SYDVKM. The CDR3 reads CATAGLGGEAFF. For the CDR3, the DNA is TGTGCCACCGCGGGGTTGGGGGGTGAAGCTTTCTTT.

The gene calls are TRBV27 and TRBJ2-7; 11 bases agree with TRBD1. Germline V gene lookup returns CDR1 MNHEY and CDR2 SMNVEV (reference sequence). The CDR3 sequence is 15 residues long. The ends lost 6 bases at V and 3 bases at J; junction bases unmatched: 7. CDR3 residues: CASRNGQGAYYEQYF. The DNA of the CDR3 is TGTGCCAGCAGAAATGGACAGGGGGCATACTACGAGCAGTACTTC.

In nucleotides, the CDR3 is TGTGCCAGCAGCAGATGGGGAGATACAGAGCAAAATGGCTACACCTTC. As protein: CASSRWGDTEQNGYTF. The chain joins TRBV7-9 to TRBJ1-2; D unresolved. Trimming pared 5 bases from V and 6 bases from J, leaving 22 bases between. There are 16 residues in the CDR3. Germline CDR1 reads SEHNR; CDR2 reads FQNEAQ (reference sequence).